The 21 T cell receptor beta chains below were found in one sample sequenced in a study of T-cell memory formation after mild COVID-19. One entry per CDR3 protein results from TCRdb running MiXCR on the 5' RACE reads. This sample has around 310,000 distinct CDR3 sequences, with approximately 15% found just once. The sequenced material came from PBMCs or a T cell subset sorted from them (not recorded which). The receptors shown here come from a young man who had mild COVID-19 (a few samples of this study predate the infection). Cell type and time point are not known.

In this sample, this clonotype turned up a few times. V is TRBV20-1 and J is TRBJ1-5; no clear D. CDR1 DFQATT and CDR2 SNEGSKA come from the germline V gene (reference sequence). The CDR3 sequence is 13 residues long. V lost 6 bases and J lost 3, with 12 bases in between. The CDR3 DNA is TGCAGTGCAAGGCGGGATGACAATCAGCCCCAGCATTTT. Protein sequence: CSARRDDNQPQHF.

The chain joins TRBV5-5 to TRBJ2-3; the D call may be TRBD1 or TRBD2 (5 bases each). Germline CDR1 reads SGHKS; CDR2 reads YYEKEE (reference sequence). This CDR3 spans 15 amino acids. Trimming cost V 4 bases and J 2 bases, with 14 bases left between them. CDR3 region: CASSPVGVHTDTQYF. DNA of the CDR3: TGTGCCAGCAGCCCGGTGGGGGTCCACACAGATACGCAGTATTTT. Variable domain in full (rest from reference TRBV5-5 and TRBJ2-3): DAGVTQSPTHLIKTRGQQVTLRCSPISGHKSVSWYQQVLGQGPQFIFQYYEKEERGRGNFPDRFSARQFPNYSSELNVNALLLGDSALYLCASSPVGVHTDTQYFGPGTRLTVL.

This clonotype appeared many times. The V call is TRBV7-8, the J call TRBJ2-3; no reliable D call. Germline values: CDR1 SGHVS, CDR2 FQNEAQ. V was trimmed by 5 bases and J by 4 bases, leaving 13 bases between them. CDR3 length: 14 residues. CDR3 protein: CASSVRHGPDTQYF. The DNA of the CDR3 is TGTGCCAGCAGCGTTCGACACGGGCCAGATACGCAGTATTTT.

There are a few counts of this clonotype. The chain employs TRBV4-2 and TRBJ2-7, with 8 bases fitting TRBD1. V lost 0 bases and J lost 2; bases outside the gene matches: 3. Germline lookup yields CDR1 LGHNA and CDR2 YNFKEQ. The CDR3 spans 15 residues. The CDR3 region is CASSQEGQGPYEQYV. DNA for the CDR3: TGTGCCAGCAGCCAAGAAGGACAGGGACCCTACGAGCAGTACGTC.

The chain uses TRBV29-1 and TRBJ1-2; D not certain. Per the germline V gene, CDR1 is SQVTM and CDR2 is ANQGSEA. The CDR3 sequence is 14 residues long. Trimming shortened V by 3 bases and J by 8 bases, and 19 bases separated the two germline ends. The CDR3 DNA is TGCAGCGTTGAGTTGTTTTGGGGAATCGGGGGCTACACCTTC. Translated, it gives CSVELFWGIGGYTF.

The genes are TRBV2 and TRBJ1-5; D not resolved. This CDR3 comprises 16 residues. V dropped 3 bases and J dropped 0 bases, with 12 bases sitting between them. Germline CDR1 is SNHLY and CDR2 is FYNNEI. The CDR3 nucleotides are TGTGCCAGCAGTGATAGTGGGATTGGTAGCAATCAGCCCCAGCATTTT. Amino acids: CASSDSGIGSNQPQHF.

The V call is TRBV5-1, the J call TRBJ1-2; TRBD1 matches at 7 bases. Per the germline V gene, CDR1 is SGHRS and CDR2 is YFSETQ. Trimming removed 3 bases from V and 6 bases from J; junction bases left unmatched: 5. This CDR3 comprises 13 residues. This CDR3 is CASSSGQFHGYTF. The CDR3, as DNA: TGCGCCAGCAGCTCGGGACAGTTCCATGGCTACACCTTC. Supplemented by reference TRBV5-1 and TRBJ1-2, the full variable domain reads KAGVTQTPRYLIKTRGQQVTLSCSPISGHRSVSWYQQTPGQGLQFLFEYFSETQRNKGNFPGRFSGRQFSNSRSEMNVSTLELGDSALYLCASSSGQFHGYTFGSGTRLTVV.

This clonotype was picked up a small number of times. This chain links TRBV10-3 with TRBJ2-5; 12 bases match TRBD2. In germline, CDR1 is ENHRY, CDR2 SYGVKD. The length of the CDR3 is 14 residues. V gave up 4 bases and J gave up 5 bases; unmatched junction bases: 2. The CDR3 DNA sequence: TGTGCCATCAGTGCGACTAGCGGGGGCGAGACCCAGTACTTC. Its translation: CAISATSGGETQYF.

This clonotype was picked up many times. V usage is TRBV7-2 and J usage is TRBJ1-6, with TRBD1 matching 9 bases. The J segment lost 10 bases and the V segment lost 1 base, leaving 11 bases of the junction unmatched. This CDR3 is 17 amino acids long. Germline V gene lookup returns CDR1 SGHTA and CDR2 FQGNSA. The CDR3 DNA is TGTGCCAGCAGCTTAGGGACAGGGGCCCCCTTTATATCACCCCTCCACTTT. It encodes CASSLGTGAPFISPLHF. Filled out from reference TRBV7-2 and TRBJ1-6, the complete variable domain reads GAGVSQSPSNKVTEKGKDVELRCDPISGHTALYWYRQSLGQGLEFLIYFQGNSAPDKSGLPSDRFSAERTGGSVSTLTIQRTQQEDSAVYLCASSLGTGAPFISPLHFGNGTRLTVT.

This clonotype was recorded a few times. The V and J genes are TRBV6-2 or TRBV6-3 and TRBJ2-2, with 14 bases fitting TRBD2. This CDR3 region has 18 residues. Germline V gene data show CDR1 as MNHEY and CDR2 as SVGEGT. After removal of 4 bases from V and 2 bases from J, the junction contained 6 bases not matched to a gene. CDR3: CASSSLTSGGENTGELFF. CDR3 nucleotide sequence: TGTGCCAGCAGTTCCTTGACTAGCGGGGGGGAAAACACCGGGGAGCTGTTTTTT.

The count of this clonotype is one. The J gene is TRBJ2-7, the V gene TRBV12-3 or TRBV12-4, with 12 nucleotides matching TRBD2. The CDR3 is 16 residues long. The V and J ends lost 6 bases and 0 bases, in that order; junction bases with no gene match: 6. DNA of the CDR3: TGTGCCAGCAGCCCAGGACTAGCGGGGTACTCCTACGAGCAGTACGTC. Its protein is CASSPGLAGYSYEQYV.

The V gene is TRBV5-1, the J gene TRBJ2-2; D not resolved. The germline V gene has CDR1 SGHRS and CDR2 YFSETQ. Trimming cost V 0 bases and J 3 bases, with 9 bases left between them. This CDR3 spans 15 amino acids. The CDR3 loop is CASSLDRTDTGELFF. In DNA, the CDR3 is TGCGCCAGCAGCTTGGACCGGACGGACACCGGGGAGCTGTTTTTT.

This clonotype was seen many times. This chain uses TRBV7-2 with TRBJ2-5, with D possibly TRBD1 on 5 matching bases. The CDR3 sequence is 12 residues long. Germline V gives CDR1 SGHTA, CDR2 FQGNSA. Trimming pared 3 bases from V and 7 bases from J, leaving 9 bases between. CDR3 sequence reads: CASSLSRGTQYF. The CDR3 DNA is TGTGCCAGCAGCTTGAGTAGGGGGACCCAGTACTTC.

There are a few counts of this clonotype. The chain combines TRBV19 with TRBJ2-2, with TRBD2 matching over 11 bases. The CDR3 is 15 amino acids. After removal of 6 bases from V and 8 bases from J, the junction contained 8 bases not matched to a gene. From germline, CDR1 is LNHDA and CDR2 SQIVND (reference sequence). The CDR3 DNA follows: TGTGCCAGTAGATTTAGCGGGGGGGCCGCGGGGGAGCTGTTTTTT. This codes for CASRFSGGAAGELFF.

In its sample, this clonotype was seen a few times. The genes are TRBV10-3 and TRBJ2-1, with a possible D match to TRBD2 (5 bases). Per germline, CDR1 ENHRY and CDR2 SYGVKD. This CDR3 region has 13 residues. The V end was cut by 11 bases, the J end by 9 bases, with 20 bases between. In DNA, the CDR3 is TGTGCCGAATCTGGGCAGGAAAGCGGTGAGCAGTTCTTC. It encodes CAESGQESGEQFF.

This clonotype appeared a few times. The V gene is TRBV11-1, the J gene TRBJ1-5; possible D gene TRBD1, 5 bases. Between the trimmed V and J ends, which lost 1 base and 9 bases, there was a span of 13 bases. The CDR3 is 14 residues long. From germline, CDR1 is SGHAT and CDR2 FQDESV (reference sequence). The CDR3 reads CASSLDRGKGPQHF. The CDR3 DNA is TGTGCCAGCAGCTTAGACCGGGGCAAAGGGCCCCAGCATTTT.

The sample holds a few counts of this clonotype. The chain carries TRBV7-2 and TRBJ2-5; D is uncertain. V was trimmed by 5 bases and J by 2 bases, leaving 9 bases between them. The germline CDR1 and CDR2 sequences are SGHTA and FQGNSA. The CDR3 runs 13 residues. DNA for the CDR3: TGTGCCAGCAGCGCTCAGCTACAAGAGACCCAGTACTTC. Translation: CASSAQLQETQYF.

This clonotype appeared a few times. The DNA of the CDR3 is TGTGCCAGCAGGCAGGGGGCTCGGCAGTACGTC. Its protein product is CASRQGARQYV. The chain links TRBV6-6 to TRBJ2-7, with 8 positions matching TRBD1. CDR3 length: 11 residues. Germline-derived CDR1 and CDR2 are MNHNY and SVGAGI (reference sequence). V shed 6 bases, J shed 9 bases, and the junction held 4 bases outside the gene matches.

This clonotype was seen a handful of times. This chain joins TRBV7-2 and TRBJ2-1; D gene unclear. Germline V gene lookup returns CDR1 SGHTA and CDR2 FQGNSA. CDR3 size: 15 residues. Trimming stripped 0 bases from V and 0 bases from J, with 6 bases between. CDR3: CASSLAGYSYNEQFF. CDR3 bases: TGTGCCAGCAGCTTAGCGGGCTACTCCTACAATGAGCAGTTCTTC.

This chain connects TRBV2 to TRBJ1-3; D perhaps matches TRBD1 (5 bases). The germline V and J ends were trimmed by 6 bases and 0 bases, with 15 bases remaining between them. This CDR3 has 16 amino acids. Germline-derived CDR1 and CDR2 are SNHLY and FYNNEI. The chain's CDR3 is CASRLNPGFSGNTIYF. The CDR3 DNA is TGTGCCAGCAGACTGAATCCAGGGTTCTCTGGAAACACCATATATTTT.

This clonotype was observed many times. The V call is TRBV6-5, the J call TRBJ2-2, with D hard to call. The CDR3 is made up of 13 amino acids. CDR1 is MNHEY, CDR2 SVGAGI, per germline. V gave up 0 bases and J gave up 1 base, with 0 bases separating them. The CDR3 loop is CASSYSNTGELFF. The CDR3 DNA is TGTGCCAGCAGTTACTCGAACACCGGGGAGCTGTTTTTT.